The sequence of this TCR beta chain was determined in a study of response to subunit inactivated influenza vaccine. The CDR3 runs to 16 residues. Germline V lookup: CDR1 SGHAT, CDR2 FQNNGV. Trimming removed 4 bases from V and 3 bases from J; junction bases left unmatched: 9. TCRdb fed the RT-PCR reads into MiXCR, producing one record per CDR3 protein. This sample carries about 800,000 distinct CDR3 sequences, 21% of them seen once, and the ten largest clones take approximately 10%. As to this clonotype: The antigen is undetermined.

Study-wide results and limits: A suggestion made by the authors is that each seasonal influenza vaccination recruits few new T cells.

The TCR originated in a man aged 50-59 years who received an inactivated influenza vaccine. V usage is TRBV11-2 and J usage is TRBJ2-1, with 7 nucleotides matching TRBD2. The source material was PBMCs from blood, sampled 5 days after vaccination. The CDR3 region has the DNA TGTGCCAGCAGCTCCCTCGGAAGCGGGATCTACAATGAGCAGTTCTTC. Its protein is CASSSLGSGIYNEQFF.